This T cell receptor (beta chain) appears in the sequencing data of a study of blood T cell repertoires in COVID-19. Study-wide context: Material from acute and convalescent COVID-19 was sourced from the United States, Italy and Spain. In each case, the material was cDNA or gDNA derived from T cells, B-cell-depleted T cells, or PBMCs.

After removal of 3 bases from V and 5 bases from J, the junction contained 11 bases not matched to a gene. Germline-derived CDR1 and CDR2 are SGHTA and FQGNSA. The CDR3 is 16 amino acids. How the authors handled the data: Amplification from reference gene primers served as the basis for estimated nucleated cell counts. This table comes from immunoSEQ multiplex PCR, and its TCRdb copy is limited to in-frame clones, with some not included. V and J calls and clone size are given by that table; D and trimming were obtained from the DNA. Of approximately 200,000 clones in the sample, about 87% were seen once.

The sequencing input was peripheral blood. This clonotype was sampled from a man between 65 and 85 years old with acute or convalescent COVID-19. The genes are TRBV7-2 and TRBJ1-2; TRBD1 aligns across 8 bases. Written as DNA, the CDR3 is TGTGCCAGCAGCTTTACCGGGACAGGAGTTTTGTATGGCTACACCTTC. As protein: CASSFTGTGVLYGYTF.